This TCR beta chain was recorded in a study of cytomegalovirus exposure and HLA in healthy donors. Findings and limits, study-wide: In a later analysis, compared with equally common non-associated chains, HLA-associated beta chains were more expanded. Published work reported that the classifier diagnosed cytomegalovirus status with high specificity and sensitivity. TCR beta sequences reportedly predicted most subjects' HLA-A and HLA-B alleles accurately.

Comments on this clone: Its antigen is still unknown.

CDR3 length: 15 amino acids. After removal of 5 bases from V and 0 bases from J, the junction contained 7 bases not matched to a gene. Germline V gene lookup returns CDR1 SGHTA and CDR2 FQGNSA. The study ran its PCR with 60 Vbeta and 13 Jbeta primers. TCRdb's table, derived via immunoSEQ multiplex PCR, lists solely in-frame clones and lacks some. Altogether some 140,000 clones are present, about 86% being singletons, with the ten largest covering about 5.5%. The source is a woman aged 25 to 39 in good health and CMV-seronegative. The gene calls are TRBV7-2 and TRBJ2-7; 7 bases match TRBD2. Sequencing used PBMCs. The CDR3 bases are TGTGCCAGCAGCATCGGGACTACCATCTCCTACGAGCAGTACTTC. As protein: CASSIGTTISYEQYF.